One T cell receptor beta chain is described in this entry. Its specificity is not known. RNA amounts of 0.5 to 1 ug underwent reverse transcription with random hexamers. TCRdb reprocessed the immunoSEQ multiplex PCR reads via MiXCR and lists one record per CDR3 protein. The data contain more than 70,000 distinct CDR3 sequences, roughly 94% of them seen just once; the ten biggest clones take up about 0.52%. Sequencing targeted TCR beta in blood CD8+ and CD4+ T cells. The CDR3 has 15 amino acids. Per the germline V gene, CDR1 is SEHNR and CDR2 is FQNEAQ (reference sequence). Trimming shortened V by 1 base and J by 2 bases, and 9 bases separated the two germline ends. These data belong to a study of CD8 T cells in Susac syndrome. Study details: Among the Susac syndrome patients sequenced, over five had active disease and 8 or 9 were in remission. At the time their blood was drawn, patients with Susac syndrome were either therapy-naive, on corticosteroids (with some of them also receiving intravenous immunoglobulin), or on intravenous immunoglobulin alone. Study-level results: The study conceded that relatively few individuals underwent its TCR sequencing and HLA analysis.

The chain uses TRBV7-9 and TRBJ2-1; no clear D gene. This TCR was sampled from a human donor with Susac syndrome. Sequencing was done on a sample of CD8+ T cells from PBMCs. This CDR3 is CASSLVPGTYNEQFF. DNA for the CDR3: TGTGCCAGCAGCTTAGTTCCGGGTACCTACAATGAGCAGTTCTTC.